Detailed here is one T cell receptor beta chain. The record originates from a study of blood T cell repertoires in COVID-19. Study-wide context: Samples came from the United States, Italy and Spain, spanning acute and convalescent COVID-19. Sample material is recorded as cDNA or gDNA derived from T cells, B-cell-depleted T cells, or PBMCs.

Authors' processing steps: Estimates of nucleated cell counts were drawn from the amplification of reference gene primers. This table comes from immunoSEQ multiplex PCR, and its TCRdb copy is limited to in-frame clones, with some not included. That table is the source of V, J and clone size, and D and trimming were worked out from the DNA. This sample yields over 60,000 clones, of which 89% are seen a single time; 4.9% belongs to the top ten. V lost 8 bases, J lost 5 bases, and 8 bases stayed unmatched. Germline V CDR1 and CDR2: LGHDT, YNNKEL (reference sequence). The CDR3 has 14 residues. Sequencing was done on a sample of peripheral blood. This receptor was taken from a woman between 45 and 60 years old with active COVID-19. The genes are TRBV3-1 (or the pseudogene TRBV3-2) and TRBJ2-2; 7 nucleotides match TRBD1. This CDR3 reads CASSRGSRTGELFF. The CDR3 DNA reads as TGTGCCAGCTCCAGGGGGAGTCGTACCGGGGAGCTGTTTTTT.